Sequencing of this TCR beta chain was carried out in a study of patients and donors after allogeneic stem cell transplantation. One entry per CDR3 protein results from TCRdb running MiXCR on the RT-PCR reads. The data contain about a million distinct CDR3 sequences, about a sixth of them singletons. This clonotype was seen only a few times. This receptor was taken from a human donor who was either an allogeneic HSCT recipient or a stem cell or donor lymphocyte infusion donor (not recorded which). It is not recorded whose cells these are; they may come from a transplant donor. The sequenced material came from blood, either unsorted or a sorted T cell fraction (not recorded which).

The CDR3 DNA sequence: TGCAGCGCCCCGGACAGGGGGTCGTCGAACACTGAAGCTTTCTTT. Its protein product is CSAPDRGSSNTEAFF. The rearrangement joins TRBV29-1 to TRBJ1-1; TRBD1 agrees at 10 bases. This CDR3 contains 15 residues. J was trimmed by 1 base and V by 7 bases; bases with no gene match: 9. Germline CDR1 reads SQVTM; CDR2 reads ANQGSEA.